The T cell receptor (beta chain) under discussion was sequenced for a study of regulatory T cells in long-lasting Graves disease (dated by TCRdb to about 2021). The study in broad terms: In the newly diagnosed Graves' disease group, patients had been taking antithyroid drugs for less than 3 months. Patients with persistent Graves' disease were compared with patients with newly diagnosed Graves' disease using TCR sequencing and RNA sequencing of peripheral blood. The study took place in China and was registered as a clinical trial. TCR sequencing covered about 13 persistent and around 20 newly diagnosed Graves' disease patients, 33 samples in total.

Preparation of the library involved multiplex PCR. The data were produced on an Illumina HiSeq 4000. TCR beta libraries were built with iRepertoire HTBI primers and Arm-PCR amplification of CDR3 regions. Before sequencing, the PCR products went through gel purification. The original methods were these. Gene usage analysis of CDR3 amino acid clonotypes used the approximately 62 TRBV and around 13 TRBJ segments found across samples. COPE and FqMerger were used to merge filtered high-quality paired reads into contigs. BLAST was used to align contigs to the IMGT TRBV, TRBD and TRBJ reference genes, and CDR3 was defined following IMGT. Any clonotype with a frequency above 0.1% was counted as a highly expanded clone. Repertoire diversity was measured by Shannon entropy, and V-J evenness by the Gini coefficient. A clonotype was considered public if more than one individual shared it. TCRdb redid the processing of the public reads, applying fastp at Q25 and MiXCR, and retained in-frame beta chains. For every CDR3 protein sequence, its rows merge into one entry that carries the most common genes and DNA. These V and J calls derive from TCRdb rather than the authors' analysis. This sample lists some 240,000 distinct CDR3 sequences; roughly a fifth were detected once. Jointly, the top ten make up over 9.5% of the sample.

The investigation overall reported the following: More public clonotypes were shared among persistent patients (fewer than 3,000) than among newly diagnosed patients (roughly 1,000). Lower TCR Shannon entropy and fewer highly expanded clones were observed in persistent Graves' disease patients than in newly diagnosed patients, which suggested clonal expansion. Preferential use of TRBV28, TRBJ1-2 and TRBJ2-5 was observed in persistent disease, whereas TRBV20-1 and TRBJ2-1 were favored in newly diagnosed disease. The small sample size was acknowledged by the authors as a limitation that may reduce accuracy. Sequencing and analysis were limited to the TCR beta chain. Because the primary lesion, thyroid tissue, could not be accessed, the study looked at peripheral blood alone.

What the time point label conveys for this sample: newly diagnosed GD, antithyroid drugs for less than 3 months. RNA was extracted from PBMCs in TRIzol for both TCR sequencing and RNA sequencing. The diagnosis of Graves' disease followed American Thyroid Association guidelines. Patients were recruited from an endocrinology department in Xi'an, China. Each patient gave roughly 10 milliliters of peripheral blood, collected in an EDTA anticoagulant tube. Ficoll Paque Plus density gradient separation was used to isolate PBMCs, and no additional T cell sorting was done. An Agilent 2100 Bioanalyzer and agarose gel were used to check RNA quality, and a NanoDrop 2000 was used to measure RNA concentration. About this clonotype: Its antigen remains undetermined. A far larger clone is off by one base, so a read error is likely.

From the cysteine through the phenylalanine, the CDR3 covers 15 amino acids. Only the CDR3 DNA is retained, 45 bases long and in frame from the first base. CDR1 MDHEN and CDR2 SYDVKM were looked up in the germline V gene. This sample also belongs to another study, concerning T cells in Graves' hyperthyroidism and ophthalmopathy. The second paper states: Graves' hyperthyroidism was defined as stable when no progression to ophthalmopathy occurred over 18 months of follow-up. The hyperthyroidism patients were between 18 and 65 years old and newly diagnosed, with a disease duration of less than 2 months. Patients with uncontrolled infections, other autoimmune diseases, pregnancy or lactation were excluded. Diagnoses were based on clinical symptoms, serum thyroxine and TRAb, thyroid ultrasound and orbital computed tomography. The TCR CDR3 was subjected to a first round of RT-PCR using the HTBI primer set and the Qiagen OneStep RT-PCR kit. Most expanded thyroid clonotypes (frequency above 0.001) were also detected in blood, suggesting blood repertoires may reflect thyroid immune responses. Ophthalmopathy was separated from stable hyperthyroidism by a 13 V-J signature model, with 85% to 90% sensitivity and approximately 81% specificity obtained in cross-validation and 80%/75% obtained in testing. In validation, the model predicted progression to ophthalmopathy with 65% to 71% sensitivity and roughly 75% specificity, a median of 6.5 months before onset. TCR V-J signatures able to tell the groups apart were searched for in a discovery cohort of 100 patients, of whom more than 40 had Graves' ophthalmopathy and 55 to 60 had stable Graves' hyperthyroidism. Prospective prediction of ophthalmopathy was tested in an independent validation cohort of 18 to 20 hyperthyroidism patients and 17 patients who later progressed to ophthalmopathy. The 100 or so discovery patients were divided at random into training and test sets in a 7:3 ratio. The study also compared thyroid tissue and blood T-cell repertoires from a handful of Graves' hyperthyroidism patients. Following sampling, methimazole starting at 30 mg daily was given to hyperthyroidism patients, and high-dose intravenous methylprednisolone was given to ophthalmopathy patients. Libraries were constructed in a second round of multiplex PCR, after which size selection and purification were carried out. Libraries were sequenced paired-end with 100 bp reads on an Illumina HiSeq2000. SOAPnuke was used to process the raw data, removing reads that contained adapters or uncalled bases, had a mean Phred below 15, or lacked an exact match to the constant primer or identifier. High-quality paired reads were merged with COPE v1.2.5, and unique nucleotide sequences were defined as clonotypes. MiTCR v1.1 was used to align the clonotypes against IMGT TRBV, TRBD and TRBJ reference segments. Only V-J combinations with frequency above 0.0001, covering roughly 99% of repertoires, were analysed. A TCS score was defined as the ratio of F50 (clonal expansion) to E x V (chaos), with BLOSUM62-based TCRdist applied between CDR3 peptides within each V-J. Welch's t-statistics and random forest reduced around 550 V-J features to around 14, which were used in a naive Bayes classifier (R e1071). No statistical method was used to fix the sample size in advance, and group allocation was not hidden from the investigators. According to the paper, TCR Vbeta CDR3 sequencing was carried out on 135 peripheral blood samples, which came from fewer than 50 ophthalmopathy, approximately 72 hyperthyroidism and roughly 17 progressor patients.

Sequencing used peripheral blood mononuclear cells (PBMCs), obtained at new diagnosis, from a patient treated with antithyroid drugs. The chain couples TRBV28 to TRBJ2-1; perhaps TRBD2 is the D gene, with 7 bases matching. The end of the DNA fits TRBJ2-5 better, so the J call may be wrong. This clonotype was sampled from a woman aged 25-40 years with Graves disease. Donor details come from another sample of the same person, matched by shared clones. The nucleotide sequence is TGTGTCAGCAACGAACTCGGGGGGCGACAAGAGACCCAGTACTTC. The encoded protein is CVSNELGGRQETQYF.